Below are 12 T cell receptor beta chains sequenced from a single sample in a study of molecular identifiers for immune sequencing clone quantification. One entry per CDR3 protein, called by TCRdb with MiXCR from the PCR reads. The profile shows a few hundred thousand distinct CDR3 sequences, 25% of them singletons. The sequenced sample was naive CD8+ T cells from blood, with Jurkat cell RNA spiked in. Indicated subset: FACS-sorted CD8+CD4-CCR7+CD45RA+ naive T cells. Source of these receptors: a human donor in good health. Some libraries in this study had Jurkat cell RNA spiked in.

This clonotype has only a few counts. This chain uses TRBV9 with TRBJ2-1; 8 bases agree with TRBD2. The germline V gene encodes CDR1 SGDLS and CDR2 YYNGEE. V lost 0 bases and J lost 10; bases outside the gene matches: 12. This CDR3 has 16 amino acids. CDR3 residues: CASSVDNSGDAREQFF. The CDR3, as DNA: TGTGCCAGCAGCGTAGATAATAGCGGGGATGCCAGGGAGCAGTTCTTC.

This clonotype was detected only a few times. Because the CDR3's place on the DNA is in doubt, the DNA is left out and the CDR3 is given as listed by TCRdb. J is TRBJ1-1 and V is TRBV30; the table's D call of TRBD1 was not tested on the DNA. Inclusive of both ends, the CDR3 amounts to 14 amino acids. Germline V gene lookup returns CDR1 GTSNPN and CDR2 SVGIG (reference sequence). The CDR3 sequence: CAWSVRFGGTEAFF.

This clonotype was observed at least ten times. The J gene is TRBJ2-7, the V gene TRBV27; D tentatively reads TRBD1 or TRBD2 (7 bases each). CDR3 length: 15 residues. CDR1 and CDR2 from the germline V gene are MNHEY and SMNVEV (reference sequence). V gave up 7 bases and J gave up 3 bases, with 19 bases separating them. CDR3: CASKAAGGVYYEQYF. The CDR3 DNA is TGTGCCAGCAAAGCAGCAGGGGGGGTATACTACGAGCAGTACTTC.

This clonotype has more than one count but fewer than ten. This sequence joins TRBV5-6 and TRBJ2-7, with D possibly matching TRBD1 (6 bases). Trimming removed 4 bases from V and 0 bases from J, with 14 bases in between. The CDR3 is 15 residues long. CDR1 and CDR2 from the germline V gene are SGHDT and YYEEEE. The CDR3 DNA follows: TGTGCCAGCAGCCCCTACAGGGATTTCTCCTACGAGCAGTACTTC. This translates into CASSPYRDFSYEQYF.

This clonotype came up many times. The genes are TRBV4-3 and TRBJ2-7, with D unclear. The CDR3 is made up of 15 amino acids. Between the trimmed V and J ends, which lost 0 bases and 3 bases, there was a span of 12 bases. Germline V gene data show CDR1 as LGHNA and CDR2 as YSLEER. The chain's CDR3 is CASSQEGATGYEQYF. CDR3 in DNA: TGCGCCAGCAGCCAAGAAGGCGCTACGGGCTACGAGCAGTACTTC.

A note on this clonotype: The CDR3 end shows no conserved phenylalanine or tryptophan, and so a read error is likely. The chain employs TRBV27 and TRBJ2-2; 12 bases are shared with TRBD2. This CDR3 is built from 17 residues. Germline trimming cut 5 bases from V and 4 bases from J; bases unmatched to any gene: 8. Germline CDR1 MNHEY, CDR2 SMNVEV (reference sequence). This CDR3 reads CASSILAGGDGTGELFS. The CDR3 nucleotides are TGTGCCAGCAGTATACTAGCGGGAGGAGATGGCACCGGGGAGCTGTTTTCT.

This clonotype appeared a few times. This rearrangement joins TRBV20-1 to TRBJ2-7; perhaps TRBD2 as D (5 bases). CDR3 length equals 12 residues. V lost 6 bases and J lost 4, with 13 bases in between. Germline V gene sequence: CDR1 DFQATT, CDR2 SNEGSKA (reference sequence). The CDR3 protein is CSASTSAYEQYF. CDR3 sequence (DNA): TGCAGTGCCAGCACTAGTGCGTACGAGCAGTACTTC.

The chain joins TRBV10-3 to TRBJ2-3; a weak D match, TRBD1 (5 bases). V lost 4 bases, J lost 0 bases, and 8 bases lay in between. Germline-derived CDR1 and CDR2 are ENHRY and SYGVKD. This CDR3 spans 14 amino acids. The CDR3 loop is CAISADSSTDTQYF. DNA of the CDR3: TGTGCCATCAGTGCAGACAGTAGCACAGATACGCAGTATTTT.

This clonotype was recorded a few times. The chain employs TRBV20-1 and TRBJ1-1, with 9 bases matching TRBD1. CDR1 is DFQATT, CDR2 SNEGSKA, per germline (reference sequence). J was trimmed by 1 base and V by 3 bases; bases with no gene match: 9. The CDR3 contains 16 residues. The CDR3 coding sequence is TGCAGTGCTAGCTCGGGACAGGGTACAACGAACACTGAAGCTTTCTTT. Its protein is CSASSGQGTTNTEAFF.

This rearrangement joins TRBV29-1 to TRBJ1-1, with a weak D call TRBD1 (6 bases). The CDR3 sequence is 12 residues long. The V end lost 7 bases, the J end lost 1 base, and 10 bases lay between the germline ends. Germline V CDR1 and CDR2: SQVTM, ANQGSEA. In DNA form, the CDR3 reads TGCAGCGAGGGGGACCCGAACACTGAAGCTTTCTTT. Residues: CSEGDPNTEAFF.

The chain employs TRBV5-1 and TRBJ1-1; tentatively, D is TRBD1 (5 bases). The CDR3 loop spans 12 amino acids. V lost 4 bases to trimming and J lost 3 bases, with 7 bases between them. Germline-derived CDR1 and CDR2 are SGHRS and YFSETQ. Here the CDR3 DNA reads TGCGCCAGCAGCCAGGGCCACACTGAAGCTTTCTTT. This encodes CASSQGHTEAFF.

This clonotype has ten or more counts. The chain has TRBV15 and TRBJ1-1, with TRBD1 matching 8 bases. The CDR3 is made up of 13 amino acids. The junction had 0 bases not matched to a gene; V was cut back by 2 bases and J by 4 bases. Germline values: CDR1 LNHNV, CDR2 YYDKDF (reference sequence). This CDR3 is CATSRTGGTEAFF. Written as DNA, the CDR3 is TGTGCCACCAGCAGAACAGGGGGCACTGAAGCTTTCTTT.